The source of this T cell receptor (beta chain) is a study of blood T cell repertoires in COVID-19. Study-wide background: Nucleic acid was either cDNA or gDNA, and it came from T cells, B-cell-depleted T cells, or PBMCs.

The trim removed 0 bases at V and 5 bases at J, leaving 7 bases unmatched. The CDR3 spans 17 residues. CDR1 and CDR2 (germline): SEHNR, FQNEAQ (reference sequence). The table came from immunoSEQ multiplex PCR; TCRdb's copy has only in-frame clones and leaves some out. The data show 70,000 to 95,000 clones, roughly 80% seen once. This sequence joins TRBV7-9 and TRBJ2-1, with 10 bases lining up with TRBD2. The sample was peripheral blood. The sequence was collected from a woman between 40 and 55 years old with active or convalescent COVID-19. The CDR3 sequence: CASSLAFGLAVHNEQFF. The CDR3 nucleotides are TGTGCCAGCAGCTTAGCGTTCGGACTAGCGGTCCACAATGAGCAGTTCTTC.